This T cell receptor beta chain was sequenced during a study of cytomegalovirus exposure and HLA in healthy donors. General observations from the study: Some segments of the V type, notably TRBV6-2 and TRBV6-3, were excluded as indistinguishable. Follow-up analysis later connected one missense variant in DCLRE1C with trimming of TCR beta V- and J-genes. Sequencing depth across donors, presence/absence analyses assumed, was roughly uniform.

Worth noting for this clone: Its specificity is unknown.

V was shortened by 5 bases and J by 0 bases, with 7 bases between the two germline ends. CDR3 length: 13 residues. The V gene's germline CDR1 is SGHNT and CDR2 YENEEA. PCR was performed using 60 Vbeta and 13 Jbeta primers. The assay was immunoSEQ multiplex PCR, and TCRdb's table has in-frame clones only and misses some. The table records 90,000 to 110,000 clones, approximately 70% of them present only once. The genes are TRBV11-3 and TRBJ1-1; D not resolved. Specimen: PBMCs. This receptor was obtained from a woman aged 70-85 years in good health and CMV-seropositive. DNA for the CDR3: TGTGCCAGCAGCGGAGAGATGAACACTGAAGCTTTCTTT. Protein sequence: CASSGEMNTEAFF.